These T cell receptor beta chains were read from a single sample in a study of PD-1 blockade in classical Hodgkin lymphoma. The assay was immunoSEQ multiplex PCR, and TCRdb's table has in-frame clones only and misses some. This sample yields around 26,000 clones, of which approximately 79% are seen a single time; approximately 3% belongs to the top ten. The sequencing used CD4+ T cells from blood, collected before the fourth cycle of nivolumab. Receptor source: a human donor with classical Hodgkin lymphoma. CDR3s include the opening cysteine and the closing phenylalanine or tryptophan. Each record gives: V gene, D gene, clone size, J gene, CDR3 DNA, CDR3 protein. A D gene is named only where the DNA matches it firmly. Size is omitted from some rows. Given values are once, few, many or a class for expanded clones.

>TRBV7-6|.|.|TRBJ1-3
TGTGCCAGCAGCCGGAATCTGGGGCAGTATGGAAACACCATATATTTT
CASSRNLGQYGNTIYF
>TRBV29-1|.|.|TRBJ1-5
TGCAGCGTTGAAGATCCGGGCCAGCCCCAGCATTTT
CSVEDPGQPQHF
>TRBV6-5|TRBD1|.|TRBJ1-2
TGTGCCAGCAGTTACTCGACAGGGGGCGTAGATGGCTACACCTTC
CASSYSTGGVDGYTF
>TRBV7-9|TRBD1|.|TRBJ2-7
TGTGCCAGCAGCCAGACAGGGTTCGCCTACGAGCAGTACTTC
CASSQTGFAYEQYF
>TRBV7-9|.|.|TRBJ1-3
TGTGCCAGCAGCTTAGCTCGGGCTACTGGAAACACCATATATTTT
CASSLARATGNTIYF
>TRBV11-2|.|.|TRBJ1-2
TGTGCCAGCAGCCCACGACCGCGGAGGACTAACGGCTACACCTTC
CASSPRPRRTNGYTF
>TRBV11-2|.|.|TRBJ2-3
TGTGCCAGCAGCACCTACGGGGCAACAGATACGCAGTATTTT
CASSTYGATDTQYF
>TRBV30|TRBD2|few|TRBJ2-1
TGTGCCTGGAGTACAACCGGGACTAGCGAGGTATTTGAGCAGTTCTTC
CAWSTTGTSEVFEQFF
>TRBV27|TRBD1|few|TRBJ1-5
TGTGCCAGCAAACAGGGGCATCAGCCCCAGCATTTT
CASKQGHQPQHF
>TRBV18|TRBD1|.|TRBJ1-1
TGTGCCAGCCACAGAGGGGGCGGGACTGAAGCTTTCTTT
CASHRGGGTEAFF
>TRBV4-3|.|.|TRBJ1-1
TGCGCCAGCAGCCAAGATCCGATGGTGGGACGAAAAGCTTTCTTT
CASSQDPMVGRKAFF
>TRBV6-1|.|.|TRBJ1-1
TGTGCCAGCAGTGAAGTCGGCACATTGAACACTGAAGCTTTCTTT
CASSEVGTLNTEAFF
>TRBV15|.|.|TRBJ2-7
TGTGCCACCAGCAGAGATCGGGTGGCCTACGAGCAGTACTTC
CATSRDRVAYEQYF
>TRBV19|TRBD1|.|TRBJ2-5
TGTGCCAGTAGTTCTCCGGGACAGGTGAACCAAGAGACCCAGTACTTC
CASSSPGQVNQETQYF
>TRBV5-6|.|.|TRBJ2-6
TGTGCCAGCAACACGGCCTATTCGAGAGCCAACGTCCTGACTTTC
CASNTAYSRANVLTF
>TRBV19|TRBD1|once|TRBJ1-5
TGTGCCAGTAGTTTGGGACAGGAGATTTATCAGCCCCAGCATTTT
CASSLGQEIYQPQHF
>TRBV7-9|.|.|TRBJ1-2
TGTGCCAGCGGAACAGCTAACTATGGCTACACCTTC
CASGTANYGYTF
>TRBV5-1|.|.|TRBJ1-2
TGCGCCAGCAGCTTGGCCGTCAGCGCTCACTATGGCTACACCTTC
CASSLAVSAHYGYTF
>TRBV6-5|.|.|TRBJ1-2
TGTGCCAGCAGTTACGTAGGTCAGCTTGGCTACACCTTC
CASSYVGQLGYTF
>TRBV2|.|once|TRBJ2-1
TGTGCCAGCAGTGTCGAAGGAACGGCCCCCTACTACAATGAGCAGTTCTTC
CASSVEGTAPYYNEQFF
>TRBV5-6|.|.|TRBJ1-2
TGTGCCAGCAGCTGGGGAGCAGAGAGGGGCTACACCTTC
CASSWGAERGYTF
>TRBV7-6|TRBD1|.|TRBJ1-4
TGTGCCAGCAGCTTTACCGGGACAGGTCCCGAAAAACTGTTTTTT
CASSFTGTGPEKLFF
>TRBV6-5|.|.|TRBJ1-2
TGTGCCAGCAGTCACGGGGGTTCTAACTATGGCTACACCTTC
CASSHGGSNYGYTF
>TRBV7-9|.|.|TRBJ2-5
TGTGCCAGCAGCCCGCTCGAGACCCAGTACTTC
CASSPLETQYF
>TRBV10-3|.|few|TRBJ1-2
TGTGCCATAACCCGACGGGCCGAGGAGGGCTACACCTTC
CAITRRAEEGYTF
>TRBV7-9|.|.|TRBJ2-3
TGTGCCAGCAGCTTAGGGGTATCCACAGATACGCAGTATTTT
CASSLGVSTDTQYF
>TRBV10-3|TRBD1|.|TRBJ2-2
TGTGCCACGGCGCACAGGGGTCGACAGGCCGGGGAGCTGTTTTTT
CATAHRGRQAGELFF
>TRBV6-6|.|.|TRBJ1-5
TGTGCCAGCAACATCGGATCCCAGCCCCAGCATTTT
CASNIGSQPQHF
>TRBV18|.|.|TRBJ2-1
TGTGCCAGCTCACCCACGCGACATGGAGAGCAGTTCTTC
CASSPTRHGEQFF
>TRBV5-4|TRBD1|.|TRBJ2-2
TGTGCCAGCACCACCCGGACAGGGGGGAACACCGGGGAGCTGTTTTTT
CASTTRTGGNTGELFF
>TRBV5-1|.|.|TRBJ1-2
TGCGCCAGCAGACACAGCCCTAACTATGGCTACACCTTC
CASRHSPNYGYTF